Listed below are T cell receptor beta chains from one sample, sequenced in a study of blood T cells in healthy people across ages. TCRdb itself ran the 5' RACE reads through MiXCR, one entry per CDR3 protein. Seen here are around 1,000,000 distinct CDR3 sequences, roughly a quarter observed once, and the top ten hold approximately 0.79%. These data were likewise used in another study, on T cells of mothers and their children.

Sequenced sample: blood. The origin of the receptors is a girl aged 2 to 9 in good health. Each CDR3 is given with its conserved first and last residue. Each record gives: clone size, J gene, CDR3 length, V gene, D gene, CDR3 DNA, CDR3 protein. A D gene is named only where the DNA matches it firmly. Not every row has a clone size; where given, it reads once, few, many or a size class.

>-|TRBJ1-1|18|TRBV9|TRBD1
TGTGCCAGCAGCGTAGCATTAAGCGTCGACAGGGCGGCGGCTGAAGCTTTCTTT
CASSVALSVDRAAAEAFF
>-|TRBJ2-7|15|TRBV5-1|-
TGCGCCAGCAGGCTCAACATACAGGACTCCTACGAGCAGTACTTC
CASRLNIQDSYEQYF
>-|TRBJ2-3|13|TRBV12-3/TRBV12-4|-
TGTGCCAGCAGTTTTGATGCACTAGATACGCAGTATTTT
CASSFDALDTQYF
>-|TRBJ1-4|13|TRBV7-9|-
TGTGCCAGCAGCCTCCGAGGGTCAGAAAAACTGTTTTTT
CASSLRGSEKLFF
>-|TRBJ1-1|13|TRBV7-3|-
TGTGCCAGCAGCTTAGCCTCGGGTAGGGAGGCTTTCTTT
CASSLASGREAFF
>-|TRBJ1-4|15|TRBV11-2|-
TGTGCCAGCAGCTTAGACCGCAATAGGGAGGAAAAACTGTTTTTT
CASSLDRNREEKLFF
>few|TRBJ2-1|15|TRBV5-1|-
TGCGCCAGCAGCTTAAACCGCCAGGGGGGGAATGAGCAGTTCTTC
CASSLNRQGGNEQFF
>-|TRBJ2-7|17|TRBV15|TRBD1
TGTGCCACCAGCAGAGATAAGGGGACAGGGGTCTCCTACGAGCAGTACTTC
CATSRDKGTGVSYEQYF
>-|TRBJ2-7|15|TRBV6-5|-
TGTGCCAGCAGTTACAGAGAACTCAGCTCCTACGAGCAGTACTTC
CASSYRELSSYEQYF
>few|TRBJ2-3|15|TRBV11-2|-
TGTGCCAGCAGCTCCGGACAGTCACTACGGGATACGCAGTATTTT
CASSSGQSLRDTQYF